This T cell receptor (beta chain) was sequenced during a study of CD8+CD57+ T cells in acquired aplastic anemia. As for the study in general: Sorted CD4+ plus CD8+ cells gave DNA averaging approximately 3.2 ug. Study-level findings and limits: Comparison of patients with controls identified roughly 30 shared CD8+ CDR3 sequences.

This clonotype was observed at least ten times. Antigen unknown. The CDR3 has 15 amino acids. Germline lookup yields CDR1 DFQATT and CDR2 SNEGSKA (reference sequence). V shed 3 bases, J shed 5 bases, and the junction held 5 bases outside the gene matches. TCR beta VDJ combinations and CDR3 sequences were profiled from genomic DNA. TCRdb itself ran the reads through MiXCR, one entry per CDR3 protein. Of 160,000 or so distinct CDR3 sequences in the sample, less than 50% are singletons; the top ten hold 2.5% to 4%. Patients sequenced had flow cytometry evidence of CD8+CD57+ cell expansion. Severe acquired aplastic anemia was present in all patients. Each patient gave a blood sample that was collected before any therapy had been received.

The receptor comes from a human donor with aplastic anemia. V usage is TRBV20-1 and J usage is TRBJ2-3, with TRBD2 identical over 13 bases. Sequences were obtained from sorted CD4+, CD8+, or CD8+CD57+ T cells (not recorded which) from PBMCs. Here the CDR3 DNA reads TGCAGTGCTAGTTTGGGACTAGCGGGGAGAGATACGCAGTATTTT. This sequence encodes CSASLGLAGRDTQYF.